This TCR beta chain emerged from a study of blood T cell repertoires in COVID-19. Seattle-derived patients entered the study during active infection and were followed longitudinally. This clone was seen only once. Germline CDR1 is SGHDT and CDR2 is YYEEEE. The CDR3 loop spans 17 amino acids. V shed 1 base and J shed 2 bases, with 18 bases lying between them. Original processing notes: By means of reference gene primer amplification, nucleated cell counts were estimated. Profiled with immunoSEQ multiplex PCR; TCRdb holds only in-frame clones, not every one. Clone size and V and J calls were adopted from that table, with D and trimming inferred from the DNA. Of some 270,000 clones in the sample, around 82% were seen once.

This sequence originates from a human donor with COVID-19, enrolled during active disease. The donor label of this sample is uncertain. This chain links TRBV5-6 with TRBJ1-2; tentatively, D is TRBD1 (6 bases). The sample consisted of peripheral blood. The CDR3 region is CASSLMVGPGQNYGYTF. The CDR3 region has the DNA TGTGCCAGCAGCTTGATGGTGGGCCCGGGACAAAACTATGGCTACACCTTC.